The sequence of this TCR beta chain was determined in a study of cytomegalovirus exposure and HLA in healthy donors. Use of 60 Vbeta and 13 Jbeta primers characterized the PCR. TCRdb keeps only in-frame clones here, not all; method: immunoSEQ multiplex PCR. The sample lists approximately 220,000 clones; roughly 80% were seen once. The CDR3 contains 13 residues. The ends were cut back, 4 bases at V and 4 bases at J, with 10 bases in the middle. Germline CDR1 SGHTA, CDR2 FQGNSA. The sequenced material came from PBMCs. V usage is TRBV7-2 and J usage is TRBJ1-2; D remains unclear. This receptor was taken from a man aged 25 to 40 in good health and CMV-seronegative. CDR3 DNA sequence: TGTGCCAGCAGCTCGACCTCTAGCTATGGCTACACCTTC. Its protein product is CASSSTSSYGYTF.